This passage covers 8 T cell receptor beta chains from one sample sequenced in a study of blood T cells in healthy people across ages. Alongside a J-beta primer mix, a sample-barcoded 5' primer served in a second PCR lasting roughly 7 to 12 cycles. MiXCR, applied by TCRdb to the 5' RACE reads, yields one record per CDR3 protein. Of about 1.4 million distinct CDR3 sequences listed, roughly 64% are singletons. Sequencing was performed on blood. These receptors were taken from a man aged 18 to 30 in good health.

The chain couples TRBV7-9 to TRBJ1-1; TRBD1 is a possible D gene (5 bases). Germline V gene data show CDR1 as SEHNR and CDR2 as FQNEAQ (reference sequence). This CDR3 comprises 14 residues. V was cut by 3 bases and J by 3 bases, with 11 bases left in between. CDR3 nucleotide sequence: TGTGCCAGCAGCTTCCGGGGGGGGTACACTGAAGCTTTCTTT. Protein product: CASSFRGGYTEAFF.

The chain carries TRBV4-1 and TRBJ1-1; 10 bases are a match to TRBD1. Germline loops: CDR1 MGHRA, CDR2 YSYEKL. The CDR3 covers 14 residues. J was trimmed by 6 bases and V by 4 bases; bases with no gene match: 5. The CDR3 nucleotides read TGCGCCAGCAGCCGGGACAGGGGCTACCCTGAAGCTTTCTTT. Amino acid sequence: CASSRDRGYPEAFF.

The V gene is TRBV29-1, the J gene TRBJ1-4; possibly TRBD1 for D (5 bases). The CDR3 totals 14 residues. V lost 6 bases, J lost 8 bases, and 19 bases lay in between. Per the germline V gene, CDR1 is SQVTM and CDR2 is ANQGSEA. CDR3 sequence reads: CSVQDRTLGEKLFF. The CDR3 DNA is TGCAGCGTCCAAGACAGAACCCTAGGGGAAAAACTGTTTTTT.

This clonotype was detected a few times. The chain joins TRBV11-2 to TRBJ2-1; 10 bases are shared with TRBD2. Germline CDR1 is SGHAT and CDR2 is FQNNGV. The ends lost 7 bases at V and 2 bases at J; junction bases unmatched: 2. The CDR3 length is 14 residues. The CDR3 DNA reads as TGTGCCAGCACCCTAGCGGGGGCCTACAATGAGCAGTTCTTC. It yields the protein CASTLAGAYNEQFF.

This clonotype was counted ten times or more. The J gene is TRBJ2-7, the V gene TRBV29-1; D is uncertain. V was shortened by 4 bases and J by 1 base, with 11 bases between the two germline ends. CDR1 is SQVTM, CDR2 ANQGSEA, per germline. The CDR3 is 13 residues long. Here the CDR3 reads CSVGTRLSYEQYF. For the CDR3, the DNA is TGCAGCGTTGGGACCCGCCTTTCCTACGAGCAGTACTTC.

The CDR3 sequence: CASSLVVGLDYGYTF. DNA for the CDR3: TGTGCCAGCAGTTTAGTGGTGGGGCTGGACTATGGCTACACCTTC. The rearrangement uses TRBV12-3 or TRBV12-4 and TRBJ1-2; D perhaps matches TRBD1 (5 bases). CDR3 length equals 15 residues. With 1 base removed from V and 3 bases from J, the gap between germline ends came to 12 bases.

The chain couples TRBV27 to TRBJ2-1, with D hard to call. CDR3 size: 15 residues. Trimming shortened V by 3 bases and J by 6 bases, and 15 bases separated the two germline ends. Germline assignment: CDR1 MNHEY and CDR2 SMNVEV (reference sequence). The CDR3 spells CASSLGTQWGNEQFF. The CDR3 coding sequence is TGTGCCAGCAGTTTGGGCACACAGTGGGGCAATGAGCAGTTCTTC.

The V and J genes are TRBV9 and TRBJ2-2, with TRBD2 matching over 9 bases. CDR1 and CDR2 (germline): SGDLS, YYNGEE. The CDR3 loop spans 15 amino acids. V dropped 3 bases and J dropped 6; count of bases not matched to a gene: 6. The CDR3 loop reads CASSDSGRSSGELFF. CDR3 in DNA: TGTGCCAGCAGCGACAGCGGGAGGAGCTCCGGGGAGCTGTTTTTT. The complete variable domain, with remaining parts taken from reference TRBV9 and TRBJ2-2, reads DSGVTQTPKHLITATGQRVTLRCSPRSGDLSVYWYQQSLDQGLQFLIQYYNGEERAKGNILERFSAQQFPDLHSELNLSSLELGDSALYFCASSDSGRSSGELFFGEGSRLTVL.